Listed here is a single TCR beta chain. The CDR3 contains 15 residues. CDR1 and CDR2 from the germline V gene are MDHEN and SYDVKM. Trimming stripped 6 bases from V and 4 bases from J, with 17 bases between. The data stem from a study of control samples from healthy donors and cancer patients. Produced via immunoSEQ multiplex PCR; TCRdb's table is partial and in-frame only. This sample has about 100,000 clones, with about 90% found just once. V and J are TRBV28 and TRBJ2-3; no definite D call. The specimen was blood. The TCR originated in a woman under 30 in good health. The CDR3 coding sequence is TGTGCCAGCAGACCCGAGCTAGACGCCCCAGATACGCAGTATTTT. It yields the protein CASRPELDAPDTQYF. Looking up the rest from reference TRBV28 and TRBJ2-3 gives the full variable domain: DVKVTQSSRYLVKRTGEKVFLECVQDMDHENMFWYRQDPGLGLRLIYFSYDVKMKEKGDIPEGYSVSREKKERFSLILESASTNQTSMYLCASRPELDAPDTQYFGPGTRLTVL.